Following are 10 T cell receptor beta chains from one sample sequenced in a study of cytotoxic CD8 clonotypes in ibrutinib-treated CLL. Sequencing was performed with immunoSEQ multiplex PCR; in TCRdb, only in-frame clones are kept and a portion is missing. The repertoire holds about 29,000 clones, with roughly 76% as singletons. The sample consisted of PBMCs, taken after 36 months of ibrutinib treatment. Receptors were obtained from a human donor with chronic lymphocytic leukemia.

This clone occurred a few times. This rearrangement joins TRBV30 to TRBJ1-2; 9 nucleotides match TRBD1. V shed 4 bases, J shed 3 bases, and the junction held 6 bases outside the gene matches. The CDR3 is 14 amino acids. Germline V lookup: CDR1 GTSNPN, CDR2 SVGIG (reference sequence). CDR3 DNA: TGTGCCTGGACCCGACAGGGGGTCTACTATGGCTACACCTTC. Amino acids: CAWTRQGVYYGYTF.

This chain joins TRBV19 and TRBJ2-3; tentative D call: TRBD1 (6 bases). The germline V gene has CDR1 LNHDA and CDR2 SQIVND (reference sequence). Trimming removed 4 bases at V and 4 bases at J, with 9 bases between. The CDR3 is 13 residues long. CDR3 sequence reads: CASSTTGSDTQYF. The DNA of the CDR3 is TGTGCCAGTAGTACCACAGGGTCAGATACGCAGTATTTT.

The chain carries TRBV11-2 and TRBJ2-7, with 9 bases that match TRBD1. Per germline, CDR1 SGHAT and CDR2 FQNNGV. V shed 5 bases, J shed 4 bases, and the junction held 9 bases outside the gene matches. The CDR3 length is 15 residues. The DNA of the CDR3 is TGTGCCAGCAGCGTTGGGACAGGGCCCGGATACGAGCAGTACTTC. This gives the protein CASSVGTGPGYEQYF.

This chain uses TRBV11-2 with TRBJ2-3; 7 positions match TRBD2. The trim removed 4 bases at V and 4 bases at J, leaving 8 bases unmatched. Germline values: CDR1 SGHAT, CDR2 FQNNGV. There are 15 residues in the CDR3. In nucleotides, the CDR3 is TGTGCCAGCAGCTCCGAAAGCGGGGACGCAGATACGCAGTATTTT. It is translated as CASSSESGDADTQYF.

This clone was detected only a few times. V and J are TRBV19 and TRBJ1-1; D not certain. The CDR3 totals 13 residues. Germline V gene sequence: CDR1 LNHDA, CDR2 SQIVND (reference sequence). V gave up 5 bases and J gave up 3 bases, with 10 bases separating them. The CDR3 region has the DNA TGTGCCAGTAGTGCTATTACGTACACTGAAGCTTTCTTT. Its protein product is CASSAITYTEAFF.

This rearrangement joins TRBV19 to TRBJ2-7, with 9 bases lining up with TRBD1. The CDR3 totals 15 residues. V was clipped by 3 bases and J by 2 bases; unmatched bases: 5. CDR1 LNHDA and CDR2 SQIVND come from the germline V gene (reference sequence). This CDR3 is CASSIATGGPYEQYF. Here the CDR3 DNA reads TGTGCCAGTAGTATCGCAACAGGGGGCCCCTACGAGCAGTACTTC.

The chain employs TRBV2 and TRBJ1-1, with 7 bases matching TRBD1. The germline V gene has CDR1 SNHLY and CDR2 FYNNEI. This CDR3 has 13 amino acids. The V gene end was trimmed by 8 bases and the J gene end by 6 bases; junction bases not matched to a gene: 9. CDR3 nucleotide sequence: TGTGCCAGCGGGGCAGGGGGGATGGCTGAAGCTTTCTTT. Its translation is CASGAGGMAEAFF.

The gene calls are TRBV6-5 and TRBJ2-7; 9 bases are shared with TRBD2. The V and J ends lost 4 bases and 2 bases, in that order; junction bases with no gene match: 3. The germline CDR1 and CDR2 sequences are MNHEY and SVGAGI. CDR3 size: 14 residues. CDR3 residues: CASSLAGAAYEQYF. Here the CDR3 DNA reads TGTGCCAGCAGTTTAGCGGGGGCTGCCTACGAGCAGTACTTC.

The V gene is TRBV27, the J gene TRBJ1-5, with 7 bases fitting TRBD1. Per germline, CDR1 MNHEY and CDR2 SMNVEV (reference sequence). V dropped 5 bases and J dropped 0; count of bases not matched to a gene: 10. The CDR3 contains 17 residues. The CDR3 spells CASSALRDSYSNQPQHF. As DNA, the CDR3 is TGTGCCAGCAGTGCGCTCCGGGACAGCTATAGCAATCAGCCCCAGCATTTT.

J is TRBJ2-2 and V is TRBV27; 7 nucleotides match TRBD1. V was pared by 5 bases and J by 9 bases, with 6 bases of the junction left unmatched. This CDR3 is 13 amino acids long. Looked up from germline, CDR1 is MNHEY and CDR2 is SMNVEV (reference sequence). CDR3 sequence: CASSPSDRRELFF. CDR3 DNA sequence: TGTGCCAGCAGTCCCTCGGACAGGAGGGAGCTGTTTTTT.